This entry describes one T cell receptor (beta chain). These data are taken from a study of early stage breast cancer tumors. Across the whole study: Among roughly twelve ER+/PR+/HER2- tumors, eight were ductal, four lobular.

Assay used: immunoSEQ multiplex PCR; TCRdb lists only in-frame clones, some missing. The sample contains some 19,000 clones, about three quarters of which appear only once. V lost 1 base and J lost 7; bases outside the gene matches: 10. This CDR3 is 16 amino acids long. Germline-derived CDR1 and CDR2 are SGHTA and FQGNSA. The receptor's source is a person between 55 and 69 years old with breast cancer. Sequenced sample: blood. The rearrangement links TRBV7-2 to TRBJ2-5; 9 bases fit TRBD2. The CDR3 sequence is CASSLVPSGARGTQYF. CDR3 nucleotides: TGTGCCAGCAGCTTAGTTCCTAGCGGGGCCCGAGGGACCCAGTACTTC.